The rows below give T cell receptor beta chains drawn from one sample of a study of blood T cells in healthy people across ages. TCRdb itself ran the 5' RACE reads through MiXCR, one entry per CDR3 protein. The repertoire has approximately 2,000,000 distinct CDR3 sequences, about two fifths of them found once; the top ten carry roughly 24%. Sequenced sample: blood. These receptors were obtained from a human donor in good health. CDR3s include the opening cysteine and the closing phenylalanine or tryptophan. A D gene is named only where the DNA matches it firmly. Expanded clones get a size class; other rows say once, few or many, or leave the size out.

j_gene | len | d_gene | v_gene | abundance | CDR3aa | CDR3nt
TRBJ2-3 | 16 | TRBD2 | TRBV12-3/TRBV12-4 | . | CASSSTSGDTVDMQYF | TGTGCCAGCAGCAGTACTAGCGGGGACACCGTAGATATGCAGTATTTT
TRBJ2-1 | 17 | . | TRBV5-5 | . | CASSDRANVGLVDGQFF | TGTGCCAGCAGCGACCGAGCTAATGTAGGGCTCGTGGATGGGCAGTTCTTC
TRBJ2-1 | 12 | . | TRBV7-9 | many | CASSLESNEQFF | TGTGCCAGCAGCTTAGAGAGCAATGAGCAGTTCTTC
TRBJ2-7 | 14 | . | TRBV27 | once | CASRGRGPPYEQYF | TGTGCCAGCCGAGGCAGGGGACCGCCCTACGAGCAGTACTTC
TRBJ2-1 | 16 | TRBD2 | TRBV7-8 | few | CASNRKREVSYNEQFF | TGTGCCAGCAACCGGAAACGGGAGGTCTCCTACAATGAGCAGTTCTTC
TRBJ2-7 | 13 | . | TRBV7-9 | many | CASRDGAAYEQYF | TGTGCCAGCCGGGACGGTGCAGCCTACGAGCAGTACTTC
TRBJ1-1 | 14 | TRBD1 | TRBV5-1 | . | CDSSDGQGNTEAFF | TGCGACAGCAGCGATGGACAGGGGAACACTGAAGCTTTCTTT
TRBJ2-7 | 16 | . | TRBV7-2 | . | CASSPQGNTNIYEQYF | TGTGCCAGCAGCCCCCAGGGGAATACAAACATCTACGAGCAGTACTTC
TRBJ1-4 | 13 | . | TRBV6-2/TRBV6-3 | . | CATAVDRTEKLFF | TGTGCCACCGCGGTGGACCGGACCGAAAAACTGTTTTTT
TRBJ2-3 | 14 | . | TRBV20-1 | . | CSARGTIGTDTQYF | TGCAGTGCTAGAGGGACTATAGGCACAGATACGCAGTATTTT
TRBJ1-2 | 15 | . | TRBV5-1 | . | CASSIQGPANYGYTF | TGCGCCAGCAGCATCCAGGGCCCAGCTAACTATGGCTACACCTTC
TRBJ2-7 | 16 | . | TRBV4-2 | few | CASSQGASGRPYEQYF | TGTGCCAGCAGCCAAGGGGCGAGCGGTAGACCCTACGAGCAGTACTTC
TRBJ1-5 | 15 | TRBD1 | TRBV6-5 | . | CASSQGASSNQPQHF | TGTGCCAGCAGTCAGGGGGCGTCTAGCAATCAGCCCCAGCATTTT
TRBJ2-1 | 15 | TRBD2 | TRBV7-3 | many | CASSPGTSGSNEQFF | TGTGCCAGCAGCCCCGGGACTAGCGGGAGCAATGAGCAGTTCTTC
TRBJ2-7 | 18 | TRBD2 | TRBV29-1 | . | CSVEGGTSGGSFRETRYF | TGCAGCGTTGAAGGCGGGACTAGCGGGGGGTCTTTCAGAGAGACCCGGTACTTC
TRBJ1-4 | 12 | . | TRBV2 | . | CASSERNEKLFF | TGTGCCAGCAGTGAGAGAAATGAAAAACTGTTTTTT
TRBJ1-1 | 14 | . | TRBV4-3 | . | CASSQVGSRTEAFF | TGCGCCAGCAGCCAAGTTGGCAGTCGTACTGAAGCTTTCTTT
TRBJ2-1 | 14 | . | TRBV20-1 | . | CSADPTMDYNEQFF | TGCAGTGCCGACCCCACCATGGACTACAATGAGCAGTTCTTC
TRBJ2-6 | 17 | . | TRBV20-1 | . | CSASWDLAPSGANVLTF | TGCAGTGCTAGTTGGGACTTGGCCCCCTCTGGGGCCAACGTCCTGACTTTC
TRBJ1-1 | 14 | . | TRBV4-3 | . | CASSPFTENTEAFF | TGCGCCAGCAGCCCTTTTACCGAGAACACTGAAGCTTTCTTT
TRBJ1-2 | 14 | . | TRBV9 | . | CASSVGAPSGGYTF | TGTGCCAGCAGCGTGGGGGCCCCCTCTGGAGGCTACACCTTC
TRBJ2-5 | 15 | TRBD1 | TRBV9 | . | CASSTGQGSTETQYF | TGTGCCAGCAGCACCGGACAGGGGAGTACAGAGACCCAGTACTTC
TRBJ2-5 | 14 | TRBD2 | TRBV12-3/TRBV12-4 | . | CASTVDPAGEAQYF | TGTGCCAGCACCGTTGACCCGGCGGGAGAGGCCCAGTACTTC
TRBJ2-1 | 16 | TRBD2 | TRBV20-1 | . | CSAQIAGGLSYNEQFF | TGCAGTGCTCAAATAGCGGGGGGTCTCTCCTACAATGAGCAGTTCTTC
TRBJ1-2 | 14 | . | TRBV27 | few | CASTETGTSYGYTF | TGTGCCAGCACAGAAACCGGGACAAGCTATGGTTACACCTTC
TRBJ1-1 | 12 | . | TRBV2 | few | CASDLGSTEAFF | TGTGCCAGCGATTTAGGGTCCACTGAAGCTTTCTTT
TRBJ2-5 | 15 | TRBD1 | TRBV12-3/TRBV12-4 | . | CASSPDGTAQETQYF | TGTGCCAGCAGTCCGGACGGGACAGCTCAAGAGACCCAGTACTTT
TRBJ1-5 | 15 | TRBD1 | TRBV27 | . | CASSSAYRGKGPQHF | TGTGCCAGCAGTTCGGCATACAGGGGTAAGGGGCCCCAGCATTTT
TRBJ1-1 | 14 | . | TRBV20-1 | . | CSATKGPLNTEAFF | TGCAGTGCAACCAAGGGTCCTCTGAACACTGAAGCTTTCTTT
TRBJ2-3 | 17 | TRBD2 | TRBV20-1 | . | CSAAGTSGGSGTDTQYF | TGCAGTGCAGCAGGGACTAGCGGGGGGTCCGGCACAGATACGCAGTATTTT
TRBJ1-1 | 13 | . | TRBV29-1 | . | CSVTGLMNTEAFF | TGCAGCGTTACCGGACTTATGAACACTGAAGCTTTCTTT
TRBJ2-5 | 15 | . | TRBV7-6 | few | CASSPAEGPLGTQYF | TGTGCCAGCAGCCCGGCAGAGGGACCACTCGGGACCCAGTACTTC